Shown below are 26 T cell receptor beta chains from a single sample sequenced in a study of blood T cell repertoires in COVID-19. Repertoires were generated with immunoSEQ multiplex PCR, while TCRdb's copy carries only in-frame clones and drops some. The top ten hold around 2.8% of the sample, which has around 200,000 clones, approximately 78% seen once. The material sequenced was peripheral blood. All receptors derive from a woman aged 80 or over with active or convalescent COVID-19.

The chain employs TRBV12-1 and TRBJ1-2. TRBV12-1 is reported as a pseudogene. The CDR3 runs 13 residues. CDR3 protein: CASSLSPVYGYTF. The CDR3 bases are TGTGCCAGCAGCCTAAGCCCGGTCTATGGCTACACCTTC.

V is TRBV25-1 and J is TRBJ2-7, with 7 positions matching TRBD1. Unmatched junction bases numbered 7, after V lost 4 bases and J lost 7 bases. The germline CDR1 and CDR2 sequences are MGHDK and SYGVNS. The CDR3 is 13 residues long. This CDR3 is CASSGQTGREQYF. DNA of the CDR3: TGTGCCAGCAGTGGTCAGACAGGGCGGGAGCAGTACTTC.

CDR3 nucleotides: TGTGCCAGCAGTGAATCGGGGGTCCCTAGCACAGATACGCAGTATTTT. Amino acid sequence: CASSESGVPSTDTQYF. V is TRBV6-1 and J is TRBJ2-3; D is possibly TRBD2 (6 bases). Per germline, CDR1 MNHNS and CDR2 SASEGT. Trimming pared 2 bases from V and 0 bases from J, leaving 12 bases between. This CDR3 has 16 amino acids.

The genes are TRBV7-9 and TRBJ2-7; possible D gene TRBD1, 5 bases. In germline, CDR1 is SEHNR, CDR2 FQNEAQ (reference sequence). The CDR3 is 12 residues long. V was clipped by 1 base and J by 11 bases, with 12 bases between them. The CDR3 loop is CASSLGGQVEYF. In DNA, the CDR3 is TGTGCCAGCAGCTTAGGGGGCCAGGTCGAGTACTTC.

The chain recombines TRBV14 with TRBJ1-2, with 7 bases that match TRBD1. V was pared by 3 bases and J by 4 bases, with 5 bases of the junction left unmatched. Germline values: CDR1 SGHDN, CDR2 FVKESK. CDR3 length equals 14 residues. CDR3 bases: TGTGCCAGCAGCCATCAGGGGGAGGCCTATGGCTACACCTTC. It yields the protein CASSHQGEAYGYTF.

The V gene is TRBV19, the J gene TRBJ2-1; weak D call: TRBD2 (6 bases). Germline assignment: CDR1 LNHDA and CDR2 SQIVND (reference sequence). The CDR3 runs 16 residues. Deletions cut 5 bases from V and 1 base from J, with 15 bases between. Here the CDR3 reads CASSVTGTPSYNEQFF. The CDR3 nucleotides are TGTGCCAGTAGTGTCACCGGGACTCCTTCCTACAATGAGCAGTTCTTC.

This clone came up once. CDR3 region: CATSRVGRPGNTIYF. In DNA form, the CDR3 reads TGTGCCACCAGCAGAGTGGGCAGGCCTGGAAACACCATATATTTT. This chain links TRBV15 with TRBJ1-3; D is unresolved. V was cut by 1 base and J by 2 bases, with 9 bases left in between. The germline V gene encodes CDR1 LNHNV and CDR2 YYDKDF (reference sequence). The CDR3 runs 15 residues.

V gene TRBV7-2 combines with J gene TRBJ2-3; no clear D. The CDR3 is 13 amino acids. Germline values: CDR1 SGHTA, CDR2 FQGNSA. V was shortened by 3 bases and J by 0 bases, with 4 bases between the two germline ends. In DNA, the CDR3 is TGTGCCAGCAGCTTCGTGAGCACAGATACGCAGTATTTT. It is translated as CASSFVSTDTQYF.

This rearrangement joins TRBV24-1 to TRBJ1-3, with no clear D. The CDR3 length is 14 residues. The germline gives CDR1 KGHDR, CDR2 SFDVKD. The V end lost 2 bases, the J end lost 1 base, and 5 bases lay between the germline ends. CDR3 bases: TGTGCCACCAGTGATTCTAGGTCTGGAAACACCATATATTTT. It is translated as CATSDSRSGNTIYF.

The CDR3 nucleotides read TGTGCCAGCACCCGGGGGTCGGGGTCACCCCTCCACTTT. Amino acid sequence: CASTRGSGSPLHF. The rearrangement links TRBV25-1 to TRBJ1-6; D possibly corresponds to TRBD1 (5 bases). Per the germline V gene, CDR1 is MGHDK and CDR2 is SYGVNS. The CDR3 loop spans 13 amino acids. V was trimmed by 7 bases and J by 10 bases, leaving 14 bases between them.

This rearrangement joins TRBV3-1 (or the pseudogene TRBV3-2) to TRBJ1-4; D unresolved. The V end was cut by 1 base, the J end by 8 bases, with 8 bases between. This CDR3 is built from 13 residues. CDR1 LGHDT and CDR2 YNNKEL come from the germline V gene (reference sequence). The CDR3 nucleotides are TGTGCCAGCAGCCAAGTACTATCCGAAAAACTGTTTTTT. Its translation: CASSQVLSEKLFF.

The rearrangement uses TRBV12-3 or TRBV12-4 and TRBJ1-2; D unclear. Trimming removed 3 bases at V and 8 bases at J, with 7 bases between. The CDR3 extends over 11 amino acids. CDR3 nucleotide sequence: TGTGCCAGCAGTTTTGTTCGGGGCTACACCTTC. Translating gives CASSFVRGYTF.

This clone occurred once. This chain uses TRBV19 with TRBJ2-5; 7 positions agree with TRBD1. Germline assignment: CDR1 LNHDA and CDR2 SQIVND (reference sequence). The CDR3 covers 13 residues. The V gene end was trimmed by 6 bases and the J gene end by 4 bases; junction bases not matched to a gene: 5. CDR3 sequence (DNA): TGTGCCAGTAGGGGCAGGGGGACAGAGACCCAGTACTTC. It translates to CASRGRGTETQYF.

The CDR3 DNA sequence: TGTGCCAGCAGTTCAAGGACAGGGGCGATCGACAATGAGCAGTTCTTC. It is translated as CASSSRTGAIDNEQFF. The gene calls are TRBV27 and TRBJ2-1; 9 bases line up with TRBD1. V was clipped by 4 bases and J by 5 bases; unmatched bases: 9. This CDR3 spans 16 amino acids. Per the germline V gene, CDR1 is MNHEY and CDR2 is SMNVEV (reference sequence).

The chain links TRBV28 to TRBJ1-2; no firm D call. CDR1 is MDHEN and CDR2 is SYDVKM in the germline V gene. V dropped 5 bases and J dropped 4 bases, with 11 bases sitting between them. The CDR3 extends over 13 amino acids. In DNA, the CDR3 is TGTGCCAGCAGTATGATGACAATCTATGGCTACACCTTC. This translates into CASSMMTIYGYTF.

The chain recombines TRBV11-2 with TRBJ1-1; maybe TRBD1 (5 bases). The germline V gene encodes CDR1 SGHAT and CDR2 FQNNGV. The V end was cut by 1 base, the J end by 14 bases, with 11 bases between. The CDR3 covers 11 residues. CDR3 in DNA: TGTGCCAGCAGCTTAGGGGCAGGGCGGTTCTTT. Protein: CASSLGAGRFF. The full variable domain, with the rest looked up from reference TRBV11-2 and TRBJ1-1, is EAGVAQSPRYKIIEKRQSVAFWCNPISGHATLYWYQQILGQGPKLLIQFQNNGVVDDSQLPKDRFSAERLKGVDSTLKIQPAKLEDSAVYLCASSLGAGRFFGQGTRLTVV.

The rearrangement joins TRBV7-8 to TRBJ1-5; D is unclear. Deletions cut 5 bases from V and 9 bases from J, with 11 bases between. Germline V gives CDR1 SGHVS, CDR2 FQNEAQ. This CDR3 is 12 amino acids long. CDR3 residues: CASSPFGRPQHF. The CDR3 DNA follows: TGTGCCAGCAGCCCCTTTGGCCGGCCCCAGCATTTT.

This chain connects TRBV3-1 (or the pseudogene TRBV3-2) to TRBJ2-1, with TRBD2 as a possible D gene (6 bases). The CDR3 spans 15 residues. Between the trimmed V and J ends, which lost 4 bases and 5 bases, there was a span of 15 bases. Germline V lookup: CDR1 LGHDT, CDR2 YNNKEL (reference sequence). The CDR3 DNA is TGTGCCAGCAGCCCCACGACTAGTCCTAACAATGAGCAGTTCTTC. Protein product: CASSPTTSPNNEQFF.

This chain joins TRBV27 and TRBJ1-2; tentatively, D is TRBD1 (6 bases). V was shortened by 0 bases and J by 2 bases, with 10 bases between the two germline ends. This CDR3 region has 15 residues. Germline-derived CDR1 and CDR2 are MNHEY and SMNVEV (reference sequence). CDR3: CASSLSGGLNYGYTF. CDR3 DNA sequence: TGTGCCAGCAGTTTATCAGGGGGTCTCAACTATGGCTACACCTTC.

The CDR3: CASSPRTGNNYGYTF. DNA for the CDR3: TGTGCCAGCTCACCACGGACAGGGAATAACTATGGCTACACCTTC. J is TRBJ1-2 and V is TRBV18, with 8 bases fitting TRBD1. This CDR3 has 15 amino acids. CDR1 KGHSH and CDR2 LQKENI come from the germline V gene. V shed 1 base, J shed 1 base, and the junction held 2 bases outside the gene matches.

This chain joins TRBV19 and TRBJ1-2; D call uncertain. There are 14 residues in the CDR3. The V end was cut by 9 bases, the J end by 0 bases, with 14 bases between. Germline assignment: CDR1 LNHDA and CDR2 SQIVND (reference sequence). The DNA for the CDR3 is TGTGCCAGCCTTACGAGCGGATCTAACTATGGCTACACCTTC. Residues: CASLTSGSNYGYTF.

The genes are TRBV6-2 or TRBV6-3 and TRBJ1-5, with D possibly matching TRBD1 (6 bases). Trimming left V 2 bases short and J 5 bases short, with 10 bases between. Germline CDR1 reads MNHEY; CDR2 reads SVGEGT. The CDR3 spans 14 residues. The CDR3 DNA reads as TGTGCCAGCAGTTACCGGACAGCGTATCAGCCCCAGCATTTT. It encodes CASSYRTAYQPQHF.

V is TRBV7-2 and J is TRBJ2-3; 11 bases match TRBD2. The ends lost 4 bases at V and 2 bases at J; junction bases unmatched: 11. The length of the CDR3 is 18 residues. Per the germline V gene, CDR1 is SGHTA and CDR2 is FQGNSA. The DNA for the CDR3 is TGTGCCAGCAGCTACCCCTCACTAGCGGGGGTACTCACAGATACGCAGTATTTT. Encoded protein: CASSYPSLAGVLTDTQYF.

The chain uses TRBV19 and TRBJ2-7; TRBD1 agrees at 9 bases. This CDR3 contains 13 residues. V dropped 6 bases and J dropped 7; count of bases not matched to a gene: 7. Germline CDR1 is LNHDA and CDR2 is SQIVND (reference sequence). CDR3 coding DNA: TGTGCCAGTAGCCACCCGGGACAGGGAGAGCAGTACTTC. Translated, it gives CASSHPGQGEQYF. The full variable domain, its missing parts supplied by reference TRBV19 and TRBJ2-7, is DGGITQSPKYLFRKEGQNVTLSCEQNLNHDAMYWYRQDPGQGLRLIYYSQIVNDFQKGDIAEGYSVSREKKESFPLTVTSAQKNPTAFYLCASSHPGQGEQYFGPGTRLTVT.

The J gene is TRBJ1-3, the V gene TRBV5-4; TRBD1 is a possible D gene (6 bases). Trimming removed 0 bases from V and 1 base from J, with 14 bases in between. This CDR3 region has 17 residues. Looked up from germline, CDR1 is SGHNT and CDR2 is YYREEE (reference sequence). The CDR3 is CASSLAGGRFSGNTIYF. CDR3 DNA sequence: TGTGCCAGCAGCTTGGCCGGGGGGCGGTTTTCTGGAAACACCATATATTTT.

This clone turned up a few times. The V and J genes are TRBV3-1 (or the pseudogene TRBV3-2) and TRBJ1-2, with 11 nucleotides matching TRBD1. CDR1 and CDR2 (germline): LGHDT, YNNKEL (reference sequence). Trimming at V came to 6 bases and at J to 4 bases, leaving 13 bases not matched to a gene. The CDR3 has 17 residues. CDR3 loop: CASRQMTTGTGGYGYTF. The CDR3 DNA follows: TGTGCCAGCAGACAGATGACTACCGGGACAGGGGGCTATGGCTACACCTTC.